These 28 T cell receptor beta chains were sequenced from one sample in a study of human T cells and chemical hapten exposure. Time point described: patch test 1, 2 weeks after DPC sensitization. Specified treatment: therapeutic diphenylcyclopropenone sensitization with weekly scalp DPC. TCRdb re-analysed the RACE reads in MiXCR, keeping a single row per CDR3 protein. Among around 300,000 distinct CDR3 sequences listed, approximately 6.3% were seen once. Here the sequenced sample was whole blood, taken in connection with sensitization to the hapten diphenylcyclopropenone (DPC). These receptors were taken from a woman aged 18-35 years with alopecia areata. Some clones in this sample may be carry-over from other donors' samples.

The chain joins TRBV4-1 to TRBJ1-1; D gene unclear. Germline assignment: CDR1 MGHRA and CDR2 YSYEKL. This CDR3 contains 14 residues. The CDR3 DNA reads as TGCGTGACACAGCCAATAGGCCACAACACTGAAGCTTTCTTT. It is translated as CVTQPIGHNTEAFF.

This clonotype was seen repeatedly, ten times or more. J is TRBJ2-4 and V is TRBV3-1; D unclear. The CDR3 is 11 amino acids. V gave up 3 bases and J gave up 8 bases, with 5 bases separating them. Germline loops: CDR1 LGHDT, CDR2 YNNKEL (reference sequence). The CDR3 sequence is CASSHSDIQYF. CDR3 nucleotides: TGTGCCAGCAGCCACTCGGACATTCAGTACTTC.

This clonotype was observed a few times. The chain uses TRBV11-2 and TRBJ2-4; D unclear. The V end was cut by 6 bases, the J end by 5 bases, with 14 bases between. Per germline, CDR1 SGHAT and CDR2 FQNNGV. CDR3 length equals 14 residues. DNA of the CDR3: TGTGCCAGCAGGCCGACTTGGACGGAAAACATTCAGTACTTC. It yields the protein CASRPTWTENIQYF.

This clonotype has more than one count but fewer than ten. This chain's CDR3 is CASSSRRKHSGNTIYF. CDR3 nucleotides: TGTGCCAGCAGCTCGCGACGGAAACACTCTGGAAACACCATATATTTT. This sequence joins TRBV7-2 and TRBJ1-3, with D unresolved. V lost 4 bases and J lost 0, with 13 bases in between. The CDR3 spans 16 residues. Germline V gives CDR1 SGHTA, CDR2 FQGNSA.

At least ten counts were recorded for this clonotype. The rearrangement joins TRBV27 to TRBJ2-7, with 9 bases matching TRBD1. The CDR3 is made up of 13 amino acids. Germline CDR1 reads MNHEY; CDR2 reads SMNVEV (reference sequence). Trimming at V came to 6 bases and at J to 5 bases, leaving 5 bases not matched to a gene. CDR3 loop: CASSGTGPDEQYF. CDR3 bases: TGTGCCAGCAGCGGGACAGGGCCCGACGAGCAGTACTTC.

In its sample, this clonotype was seen a few times. The chain recombines TRBV28 with TRBJ2-7; 9 bases agree with TRBD1. V shed 3 bases, J shed 7 bases, and the junction held 10 bases outside the gene matches. The CDR3 consists of 15 residues. CDR1 and CDR2 from the germline V gene are MDHEN and SYDVKM. CDR3 nucleotide sequence: TGTGCCAGCAGTTTCCACGGGACAGGGATTCGGGAGCAGTACTTC. Translating it yields CASSFHGTGIREQYF.

This clonotype has only a few counts. V gene TRBV6-2 or TRBV6-3 combines with J gene TRBJ1-2; D call uncertain. The CDR3 sequence is 12 residues long. The germline V and J ends were trimmed by 0 bases and 7 bases, with 6 bases remaining between them. Germline values: CDR1 MNHEY, CDR2 SVGEGT. DNA for the CDR3: TGTGCCAGCAGTTACTCGCCCCTTGGCTACACCTTC. Its translation: CASSYSPLGYTF.

The V and J genes are TRBV9 and TRBJ1-5, with a possible D match to TRBD1 (5 bases). The CDR3 consists of 15 residues. V lost 0 bases to trimming and J lost 6 bases, with 13 bases between them. Germline values: CDR1 SGDLS, CDR2 YYNGEE. The CDR3 DNA reads TGTGCCAGCAGCGTAGAGGGCAGGGCTATTCAGCCCCAGCATTTT. This codes for CASSVEGRAIQPQHF.

This clonotype was recorded many times. V and J are TRBV5-4 and TRBJ2-5; TRBD2 aligns across 7 bases. V was pared by 2 bases and J by 4 bases, with 8 bases of the junction left unmatched. The CDR3 is 15 residues long. Per germline, CDR1 SGHNT and CDR2 YYREEE (reference sequence). The CDR3 is CASSFMGGGGETQYF. The CDR3, as DNA: TGTGCCAGCAGCTTTATGGGGGGGGGAGGAGAGACCCAGTACTTC. The whole variable domain, remainder taken from reference TRBV5-4 and TRBJ2-5, is ETGVTQSPTHLIKTRGQQVTLRCSSQSGHNTVSWYQQALGQGPQFIFQYYREEENGRGNFPPRFSGLQFPNYSSELNVNALELDDSALYLCASSFMGGGGETQYFGPGTRLLVL.

This clonotype was observed a handful of times. V usage is TRBV7-2 and J usage is TRBJ1-4; 8 nucleotides align to TRBD1. CDR3 length: 15 amino acids. Trimming at V came to 3 bases and at J to 7 bases, leaving 7 bases not matched to a gene. The germline CDR1 and CDR2 sequences are SGHTA and FQGNSA. CDR3 bases: TGTGCCAGCAGCTTTCCGGGACAGGAGGTTGAAAAACTGTTTTTT. Translation gives CASSFPGQEVEKLFF.

This clonotype has more than one count but fewer than ten. The chain links TRBV5-6 to TRBJ1-1, with D hard to call. V dropped 0 bases and J dropped 4 bases, with 19 bases sitting between them. The CDR3 is 17 residues long. Looked up from germline, CDR1 is SGHDT and CDR2 is YYEEEE. CDR3 bases: TGTGCCAGCAGCTTGGCGGCAGTCCCGCGCCGGGGCACTGAAGCTTTCTTT. Translating gives CASSLAAVPRRGTEAFF.

This clonotype was observed many times. The chain carries TRBV7-9 and TRBJ2-1, with 12 positions matching TRBD2. J was trimmed by 4 bases and V by 6 bases; bases with no gene match: 7. The germline V gene has CDR1 SEHNR and CDR2 FQNEAQ (reference sequence). This CDR3 region has 16 residues. CDR3 in amino acids: CASRPTSGGPYNEQFF. The CDR3 nucleotides are TGTGCCAGCAGGCCTACTAGCGGGGGGCCTTACAATGAGCAGTTCTTC.

In its sample, this clonotype was seen many times. The chain has TRBV6-2 or TRBV6-3 and TRBJ2-5; 11 bases fit TRBD2. J gave up 4 bases and V 4 bases, and 14 bases lay outside the gene matches. The CDR3 loop spans 18 amino acids. Germline lookup yields CDR1 MNHEY and CDR2 SVGEGT. CDR3 bases: TGTGCCAGCAGTTCCCCCCGTGGTAGCGGGGGGGTAGGAGAGACCCAGTACTTC. Translated, it gives CASSSPRGSGGVGETQYF.

This clonotype was detected a few times. The chain recombines TRBV5-6 with TRBJ1-1, with no clear D. The germline gives CDR1 SGHDT, CDR2 YYEEEE. The CDR3 is 12 residues long. Trimming stripped 2 bases from V and 5 bases from J, with 7 bases between. The CDR3 sequence: CASSLSWTEAFF. Here the CDR3 DNA reads TGTGCCAGCAGCTTAAGTTGGACTGAAGCTTTCTTT.

The chain recombines TRBV29-1 with TRBJ1-1; D may be TRBD1 (6 bases). The V and J ends lost 3 bases and 5 bases respectively, with 31 bases between them. The CDR3 consists of 19 residues. CDR1 and CDR2 (germline): SQVTM, ANQGSEA. The CDR3 DNA sequence: TGCAGCGTTGAGAGGAGGGGGAGATGGGAGCGGGCTGGGGATACTGAAGCTTTCTTT. It translates to CSVERRGRWERAGDTEAFF.

There are a few counts of this clonotype. The V call is TRBV20-1, the J call TRBJ2-2; D is possibly TRBD1 (6 bases). CDR3 length: 14 amino acids. Germline lookup yields CDR1 DFQATT and CDR2 SNEGSKA (reference sequence). V was cut by 6 bases and J by 2 bases, with 13 bases left in between. Here the CDR3 reads CSAKPGHNTGELFF. The CDR3 region has the DNA TGCAGTGCAAAACCGGGACACAACACCGGGGAGCTGTTTTTT.

For this clonotype: One base away lies a much larger clone, so this may be a sequencing read error. CDR3 protein: CASSPGQGVQETKYF. The DNA of the CDR3 is TGCGCCAGCAGCCCAGGACAGGGCGTCCAAGAGACCAAGTACTTC. The chain recombines TRBV4-1 with TRBJ2-5, with TRBD1 identical over 8 bases. Germline lookup yields CDR1 MGHRA and CDR2 YSYEKL. The CDR3 contains 15 residues.

The chain recombines TRBV27 with TRBJ2-3; TRBD2 agrees at 8 bases. CDR3 length equals 15 residues. Germline loops: CDR1 MNHEY, CDR2 SMNVEV (reference sequence). With V trimmed by 2 bases and J by 5 bases, 6 bases remained unmatched. CDR3 amino acids: CASSLVAGWEDTQYF. DNA of the CDR3: TGTGCCAGCAGTTTAGTAGCGGGGTGGGAAGATACGCAGTATTTT.

This clonotype was seen ten or more times. The DNA is left out, because the CDR3 cannot be placed on it with certainty; the CDR3 is given as TCRdb lists it. The J gene is TRBJ2-7, the V gene TRBV27; the table calls TRBD1, which could not be checked here. The CDR3 is 13 residues long, counting both termini. Germline CDR1 is MNHEY and CDR2 is SMNVEV (reference sequence). CDR3 region: CASSFLAGHEQYF.

This clonotype turned up a few times. The chain combines TRBV6-2 or TRBV6-3 with TRBJ1-6, with TRBD1 identical over 7 bases. The length of the CDR3 is 14 residues. V lost 4 bases to trimming and J lost 9 bases; unmatched junction nucleotides: 6. CDR1 MNHEY and CDR2 SVGEGT come from the germline V gene. For the CDR3, the DNA is TGTGCCAGCAGTTTCCGACAGGGCGGTTCACCCCTCCACTTT. Its protein is CASSFRQGGSPLHF.

This clonotype was detected ten times or more. The CDR3: CASSLGLFYGYTF. In DNA, the CDR3 is TGTGCCAGCAGTTTGGGACTGTTCTATGGCTACACCTTC. The chain recombines TRBV11-1 with TRBJ1-2; possibly TRBD1 for D (5 bases). CDR3 size: 13 residues. Germline values: CDR1 SGHAT, CDR2 FQDESV (reference sequence). V was shortened by 6 bases and J by 4 bases, with 12 bases between the two germline ends. Full variable domain (remainder filled in from reference TRBV11-1 and TRBJ1-2): EAEVAQSPRYKITEKSQAVAFWCDPISGHATLYWYRQILGQGPELLVQFQDESVVDDSQLPKDRFSAERLKGVDSTLKIQPAELGDSAMYLCASSLGLFYGYTFGSGTRLTVV.

This clonotype was observed at least ten times. This chain connects TRBV7-2 to TRBJ2-3, with TRBD1 matching over 9 bases. J was trimmed by 1 base and V by 5 bases; bases with no gene match: 7. Germline CDR1 reads SGHTA; CDR2 reads FQGNSA. The CDR3 runs 16 residues. For the CDR3, the DNA is TGTGCCAGCAGCCTAGGGACAGGGTTTGGCACAGATACGCAGTATTTT. This codes for CASSLGTGFGTDTQYF.

The V and J genes are TRBV20-1 and TRBJ1-5, with 8 nucleotides matching TRBD1. CDR1 and CDR2 (germline): DFQATT, SNEGSKA (reference sequence). The V gene end was trimmed by 0 bases and the J gene end by 0 bases; junction bases not matched to a gene: 4. This CDR3 comprises 16 residues. The CDR3 region is CSARDGTGYSNQPQHF. CDR3 sequence (DNA): TGCAGTGCTAGAGACGGGACAGGCTATAGCAATCAGCCCCAGCATTTT.

CDR3 nucleotides: TGTGCCAGCAAGGAAAGCACAGATACGCAGTATTTT. Residues: CASKESTDTQYF. This rearrangement joins TRBV2 to TRBJ2-3; no reliable D call. V was clipped by 7 bases and J by 0 bases, with 5 bases between them. Germline-derived CDR1 and CDR2 are SNHLY and FYNNEI. The CDR3 has 12 amino acids. Filled out from reference TRBV2 and TRBJ2-3, the complete variable domain reads EPEVTQTPSHQVTQMGQEVILRCVPISNHLYFYWYRQILGQKVEFLVSFYNNEISEKSEIFDDQFSVERPDGSNFTLKIRSTKLEDSAMYFCASKESTDTQYFGPGTRLTVL.

This clonotype was seen only a few times. This chain links TRBV27 with TRBJ1-5; TRBD1 matches at 8 bases. V gave up 8 bases and J gave up 4 bases; unmatched junction bases: 10. The CDR3 extends over 15 amino acids. Germline lookup yields CDR1 MNHEY and CDR2 SMNVEV (reference sequence). CDR3 sequence: CASSNDRGGNQPQHF. CDR3 bases: TGTGCCAGCTCTAACGACAGGGGAGGAAATCAGCCCCAGCATTTT.

This clonotype appeared a few times. The chain couples TRBV7-2 to TRBJ1-2; no firm D call. The CDR3 spans 15 residues. In germline, CDR1 is SGHTA, CDR2 FQGNSA. Trimming took off 2 bases at V and 2 bases at J, with 12 bases between the two ends. CDR3 DNA: TGTGCCAGCAGCTTAAGCGGGCAGATGAACTATGGCTACACCTTC. Translated: CASSLSGQMNYGYTF.

There are many counts of this clonotype. J is TRBJ2-7 and V is TRBV29-1; no firm D call. Germline loops: CDR1 SQVTM, CDR2 ANQGSEA. Deletions cut 2 bases from V and 9 bases from J, with 11 bases between. The CDR3 is 11 amino acids. CDR3 amino acids: CSVETGPWQYF. The DNA of the CDR3 is TGCAGCGTTGAAACTGGCCCCTGGCAGTACTTC.

This chain uses TRBV4-2 with TRBJ1-2; no firm D call. Germline assignment: CDR1 LGHNA and CDR2 YNFKEQ. This CDR3 spans 16 amino acids. Trimming took off 4 bases at V and 8 bases at J, with 23 bases between the two ends. DNA for the CDR3: TGTGCCAGCAGCCCAACCATTGACGGAATACGAGAGGGCTACACCTTC. This gives the protein CASSPTIDGIREGYTF.